This TCR beta chain was sequenced in a study of CD8 T cells in ankylosing spondylitis. Study-wide points: CD8+ disease-linked clones were present at relatively low frequencies in blood. There was reportedly significant enrichment of clones that were disease-linked in matched ankylosing spondylitis synovial fluid. Prior work had noted some motif variants in reactive arthritis blood and synovial fluid.

The V gene's germline CDR1 is GTSNPN and CDR2 SVGIG (reference sequence). The CDR3 covers 13 residues. Trimming pared 1 base from V and 0 bases from J, leaving 4 bases between. As for this clonotype: Antigen: not known.

By quantitative 5'-RACE with molecular barcodes, the TCR beta libraries were made. TCRdb independently ran MiXCR on the 5' RACE reads; one entry per CDR3 protein. This sample yields roughly 190,000 distinct CDR3 sequences, of which about 13% are seen a single time; 16% belongs to the top ten. Material for sequencing was blood, either unsorted or a sorted T cell fraction (not recorded which). The chain has TRBV30 and TRBJ1-5; D is unresolved. This sequence was found in a male donor with ankylosing spondylitis or in good health (not recorded which). CDR3 region: CAWSGGSNQPQHF. The CDR3 region has the DNA TGTGCCTGGAGTGGGGGTAGCAATCAGCCCCAGCATTTT.